The 28 T cell receptor beta chains given below trace back to one sample, sequenced in a study of blood T cell repertoires in COVID-19. Measured with immunoSEQ multiplex PCR; TCRdb has only the in-frame clones, and not every one. The sample shows 55,000 to 65,000 clones, 85% to 90% of them seen only once. The source material was peripheral blood. These receptors all stem from a human donor with active COVID-19. The donor label of this sample is uncertain.

The chain uses TRBV5-5 and TRBJ2-3, with a tentative D call TRBD2 (5 bases). Germline V gives CDR1 SGHKS, CDR2 YYEKEE (reference sequence). V lost 3 bases, J lost 4 bases, and 12 bases lay in between. The CDR3 loop spans 14 amino acids. Here the CDR3 reads CASSSFLAADTQYF. DNA for the CDR3: TGTGCCAGCAGCTCCTTTCTAGCAGCAGATACGCAGTATTTT.

This rearrangement joins TRBV7-2 to TRBJ2-3; TRBD2 matches at 11 bases. The V segment lost 2 bases and the J segment 7 bases; nucleotides outside the gene matches: 8. CDR3 length equals 16 residues. CDR1 and CDR2 (germline): SGHTA, FQGNSA. CDR3 in amino acids: CASSLIVAGGPHTQYF. In nucleotides, the CDR3 is TGTGCCAGCAGCTTAATCGTAGCGGGGGGGCCCCATACGCAGTATTTT. Full variable domain (remainder filled in from reference TRBV7-2 and TRBJ2-3): GAGVSQSPSNKVTEKGKDVELRCDPISGHTALYWYRQSLGQGLEFLIYFQGNSAPDKSGLPSDRFSAERTGGSVSTLTIQRTQQEDSAVYLCASSLIVAGGPHTQYFGPGTRLTVL.

The genes are TRBV7-2 and TRBJ2-1, with D possibly being TRBD2 (5 bases). The CDR3 runs to 12 residues. Germline CDR1 SGHTA, CDR2 FQGNSA. V gave up 5 bases and J gave up 7 bases, with 9 bases separating them. CDR3 sequence: CASSPSLNEQFF. The DNA of the CDR3 is TGTGCCAGCAGCCCTAGCCTGAATGAGCAGTTCTTC.

In its sample, this clone was seen a few times. This chain connects TRBV27 to TRBJ2-3; the match to TRBD2 covers 10 bases. Germline assignment: CDR1 MNHEY and CDR2 SMNVEV (reference sequence). V lost 6 bases and J lost 0; bases outside the gene matches: 15. This CDR3 spans 19 amino acids. CDR3 bases: TGTGCCAGCAGACGATCCGGGACTAGCGTGATGTCTAGCACAGATACGCAGTATTTT. The encoded protein is CASRRSGTSVMSSTDTQYF.

The chain carries TRBV30 and TRBJ1-4, with D perhaps matching TRBD1 (5 bases). The V gene's germline CDR1 is GTSNPN and CDR2 SVGIG (reference sequence). The V gene lost 2 bases and the J gene lost 4 bases, with 14 bases spanning the gap. The CDR3 is made up of 15 amino acids. As DNA, the CDR3 is TGTGCCTGGAGTCGCACGGGACTGCTTAATGAAAAACTGTTTTTT. As protein: CAWSRTGLLNEKLFF.

The rearrangement joins TRBV18 to TRBJ1-1; unclear D gene. Germline CDR1 is KGHSH and CDR2 is LQKENI. This CDR3 contains 15 residues. Between the trimmed V and J ends, which lost 0 bases and 0 bases, there was a span of 8 bases. The CDR3 coding sequence is TGTGCCAGCTCACCACCAGTGGGCGTGAACACTGAAGCTTTCTTT. Translated: CASSPPVGVNTEAFF.

V usage is TRBV5-1 and J usage is TRBJ2-5; a possible D gene is TRBD1 (6 bases). CDR1 is SGHRS and CDR2 is YFSETQ in the germline V gene. CDR3 length: 15 residues. V was cut by 0 bases and J by 1 base, with 10 bases left in between. The chain's CDR3 is CASSLAWDTQETQYF. CDR3 bases: TGCGCCAGCAGCTTGGCATGGGACACCCAAGAGACCCAGTACTTC.

V gene TRBV18 combines with J gene TRBJ2-1, with a weak D call TRBD1 (5 bases). The V gene lost 0 bases and the J gene lost 8 bases, with 17 bases spanning the gap. The CDR3 consists of 16 residues. Germline V gene lookup returns CDR1 KGHSH and CDR2 LQKENI. The CDR3 spells CASSPPLISGIDEQFF. The CDR3 bases are TGTGCCAGCTCACCACCGCTTATCTCAGGGATCGATGAGCAGTTCTTC.

The V call is TRBV7-2, the J call TRBJ2-3; the D gene is possibly TRBD2 (5 bases). This CDR3 contains 14 residues. Germline V gives CDR1 SGHTA, CDR2 FQGNSA. Between the trimmed V and J ends, which lost 5 bases and 2 bases, there was a span of 11 bases. The CDR3 sequence: CASSGEGPTDTQYF. The CDR3 DNA follows: TGTGCCAGCAGCGGTGAGGGCCCCACAGATACGCAGTATTTT. Based on the CDR3 plus reference TRBV7-2 and TRBJ2-3, the full variable domain is GAGVSQSPSNKVTEKGKDVELRCDPISGHTALYWYRQSLGQGLEFLIYFQGNSAPDKSGLPSDRFSAERTGGSVSTLTIQRTQQEDSAVYLCASSGEGPTDTQYFGPGTRLTVL.

The CDR3 spells CASSLRNSVFEAFF. The CDR3 region has the DNA TGTGCCAGCAGCCTCCGGAACAGTGTTTTCGAAGCTTTCTTT. The chain links TRBV11-2 to TRBJ1-1; no clear D. Germline V CDR1 and CDR2: SGHAT, FQNNGV. CDR3 length: 14 amino acids. V gave up 5 bases and J gave up 8 bases, with 18 bases separating them.

This chain connects TRBV11-3 to TRBJ2-3, with TRBD1 matching 7 bases. Germline CDR1 reads SGHNT; CDR2 reads YENEEA. Unmatched junction bases numbered 0, after V lost 5 bases and J lost 1 base. The CDR3 is 13 amino acids. The CDR3 protein is CASSTGGTDTQYF. The CDR3 coding sequence is TGTGCCAGCAGCACAGGGGGCACAGATACGCAGTATTTT.

This chain connects TRBV7-2 to TRBJ2-7; 7 bases are shared with TRBD2. After removal of 1 base from V and 2 bases from J, the junction contained 8 bases not matched to a gene. The CDR3 covers 16 residues. From germline, CDR1 is SGHTA and CDR2 FQGNSA. The CDR3 nucleotides read TGTGCCAGCAGCTTAGATGGGACTACCCTCCCCTACGAGCAGTACTTC. Translated, it gives CASSLDGTTLPYEQYF.

The rearrangement uses TRBV6-9 and TRBJ2-3, with a weak D call TRBD2 (6 bases). This CDR3 is 16 amino acids long. Germline CDR1 is MNHGY and CDR2 is SVAAGI. With 9 bases removed from V and 4 bases from J, the gap between germline ends came to 23 bases. CDR3 sequence: CARDPAGLGSADTQYF. DNA of the CDR3: TGTGCCAGAGATCCTGCGGGGCTAGGGTCCGCAGATACGCAGTATTTT.

This sequence joins TRBV6-2 or TRBV6-3 and TRBJ1-5, with D tentatively TRBD1 (5 bases). V dropped 2 bases and J dropped 0 bases, with 11 bases sitting between them. This CDR3 contains 16 residues. The V gene's germline CDR1 is MNHEY and CDR2 SVGEGT. CDR3 protein: CASSYGQGYSNQPQHF. The DNA for the CDR3 is TGTGCCAGCAGTTACGGGCAGGGATATAGCAATCAGCCCCAGCATTTT.

This chain links TRBV5-6 with TRBJ2-1, with 12 nucleotides matching TRBD1. The CDR3 extends over 17 amino acids. Germline loops: CDR1 SGHDT, CDR2 YYEEEE. V lost 2 bases and J lost 9; bases outside the gene matches: 12. CDR3 coding DNA: TGTGCCAGCAGCTTAATCTACCGGGACAGGGGGCGGAGTGAGCAGTTCTTC. Amino acid sequence: CASSLIYRDRGRSEQFF.

The CDR3 spells CASRPGLGQETQYF. The CDR3 DNA is TGTGCCAGCAGACCGGGACTAGGTCAAGAGACCCAGTACTTC. The chain couples TRBV21-1 to TRBJ2-5; TRBD2 is taken as the D call from the table, unchecked against the DNA. TRBV21-1 is marked as a pseudogene. The CDR3 runs 14 residues.

V usage is TRBV3-1 (or the pseudogene TRBV3-2) and J usage is TRBJ2-7; a weak D match, TRBD1 (7 bases). This CDR3 spans 14 amino acids. Germline V gene lookup returns CDR1 LGHDT and CDR2 YNNKEL (reference sequence). V lost 5 bases and J 2 bases, leaving 13 bases between the germline ends. The CDR3 bases are TGTGCCAGCAGCTCCTCAGGGGGGACCTACGAGCAGTACTTC. Amino acids: CASSSSGGTYEQYF.

The gene calls are TRBV28 and TRBJ2-7; 9 positions match TRBD2. J lost 2 bases, V lost 4 bases, and 6 bases had no gene match. This CDR3 spans 15 amino acids. The germline CDR1 and CDR2 sequences are MDHEN and SYDVKM. The CDR3: CASSWLAGHTYEQYF. The DNA for the CDR3 is TGTGCCAGCAGTTGGCTAGCGGGGCATACCTACGAGCAGTACTTC.

The genes are TRBV5-1 and TRBJ1-5; the D is unclear. Between the trimmed V and J ends, which lost 4 bases and 5 bases, there was a span of 10 bases. Germline V gene data show CDR1 as SGHRS and CDR2 as YFSETQ. The CDR3 contains 13 residues. The CDR3 bases are TGCGCCAGCAGCCCATTCGGGGATCAGCCCCAGCATTTT. It codes for CASSPFGDQPQHF.

The rearrangement joins TRBV11-3 to TRBJ2-3; D unclear. This CDR3 has 14 amino acids. V dropped 4 bases and J dropped 2 bases, with 10 bases sitting between them. CDR1 is SGHNT, CDR2 YENEEA, per germline. For the CDR3, the DNA is TGTGCCAGCAGCTCTCGACTGAACACAGATACGCAGTATTTT. Residues: CASSSRLNTDTQYF. The entire variable domain, with the rest obtained from reference TRBV11-3 and TRBJ2-3, is as follows: EAGVVQSPRYKIIEKKQPVAFWCNPISGHNTLYWYLQNLGQGPELLIRYENEEAVDDSQLPKDRFSAERLKGVDSTLKIQPAELGDSAVYLCASSSRLNTDTQYFGPGTRLTVL.

The V gene is TRBV18, the J gene TRBJ2-1; D unclear. Trimming left V 3 bases short and J 8 bases short, with 11 bases between. The germline V gene has CDR1 KGHSH and CDR2 LQKENI. This CDR3 region has 13 residues. The CDR3 DNA reads TGTGCCAGCTCACCGGGCCAGCAAGATGAGCAGTTCTTC. Residues: CASSPGQQDEQFF. The full variable domain, its missing parts supplied by reference TRBV18 and TRBJ2-1, is NAGVMQNPRHLVRRRGQEARLRCSPMKGHSHVYWYRQLPEEGLKFMVYLQKENIIDESGMPKERFSAEFPKEGPSILRIQQVVRGDSAAYFCASSPGQQDEQFFGPGTRLTVL.

This chain links TRBV15 with TRBJ2-7, with D tentatively TRBD2 (7 bases). This CDR3 has 15 amino acids. Germline loops: CDR1 LNHNV, CDR2 YYDKDF (reference sequence). V was clipped by 1 base and J by 2 bases, with 12 bases between them. CDR3 amino acids: CATSRGGGGTYEQYF. In DNA, the CDR3 is TGTGCCACCAGCAGAGGAGGGGGGGGAACCTACGAGCAGTACTTC.

This chain uses TRBV9 with TRBJ2-7; 12 bases line up with TRBD1. The junction had 0 bases not matched to a gene; V was cut back by 0 bases and J by 2 bases. Per the germline V gene, CDR1 is SGDLS and CDR2 is YYNGEE. This CDR3 region has 15 residues. DNA for the CDR3: TGTGCCAGCAGCGTAGGGGACAGGGGGCCCTACGAGCAGTACTTC. It is translated as CASSVGDRGPYEQYF.

The chain has TRBV25-1 and TRBJ2-1; 9 positions match TRBD2. This CDR3 is built from 15 residues. The V and J ends lost 1 base and 3 bases, in that order; junction bases with no gene match: 1. The germline CDR1 and CDR2 sequences are MGHDK and SYGVNS. The CDR3 DNA reads as TGTGCCAGCAGTGAATTTAGCGGGGGCTACAATGAGCAGTTCTTC. Translation: CASSEFSGGYNEQFF. Combining the CDR3 with reference TRBV25-1 and TRBJ2-1 gives the whole variable domain EADIYQTPRYLVIGTGKKITLECSQTMGHDKMYWYQQDPGMELHLIHYSYGVNSTEKGDLSSESTVSRIRTEHFPLTLESARPSHTSQYLCASSEFSGGYNEQFFGPGTRLTVL.

The chain uses TRBV6-1 and TRBJ2-7; 11 bases match TRBD1. CDR3 length: 15 residues. The junction had 3 bases not matched to a gene; V was cut back by 1 base and J by 4 bases. Germline V gives CDR1 MNHNS, CDR2 SASEGT. Written as DNA, the CDR3 is TGTGCCAGCAGTGAAGGTGGGACAGGGGGGTACGAGCAGTACTTC. Protein: CASSEGGTGGYEQYF.

The rearrangement joins TRBV21-1 to TRBJ2-3; whether TRBD1, the table's D call, matches the DNA was not checked. TRBV21-1 is described as a pseudogene. The CDR3 runs 14 residues. The CDR3 here is CASNRQGWTDTQYF. DNA for the CDR3: TGTGCCAGCAATAGACAGGGATGGACAGATACGCAGTATTTT.

The genes are TRBV6-5 and TRBJ2-7; the match to TRBD2 covers 10 bases. Trimming removed 5 bases from V and 3 bases from J; junction bases left unmatched: 4. Germline CDR1 is MNHEY and CDR2 is SVGAGI. CDR3 length: 14 residues. The CDR3 reads CASSRTSGDYEQYF. The CDR3 bases are TGTGCCAGCAGTCGGACTAGCGGAGACTACGAGCAGTACTTC.

The rearrangement uses TRBV7-6 and TRBJ1-6; D call uncertain. Germline assignment: CDR1 SGHVS and CDR2 FNYEAQ. The CDR3 spans 15 residues. Between the trimmed V and J ends, which lost 1 base and 5 bases, there was a span of 9 bases. The CDR3 DNA follows: TGTGCCAGCAGCTTAGGGCACAGCAATAATTCACCCCTCCACTTT. Amino acid sequence: CASSLGHSNNSPLHF. The full variable domain, rest sourced from reference TRBV7-6 and TRBJ1-6, is GAGVSQSPRYKVTKRGQDVALRCDPISGHVSLYWYRQALGQGPEFLTYFNYEAQQDKSGLPNDRFSAERPEGSISTLTIQRTEQRDSAMYRCASSLGHSNNSPLHFGNGTRLTVT.